The next 19 T cell receptor beta chains were all read from a single sample in a study of shared T cell receptors in the human thymus. Clones were sequenced by immunoSEQ multiplex PCR, and TCRdb holds only the in-frame ones, with some missing. The table records more than 300,000 clones, 95% of them present only once. Material: thymocytes. These receptors all come from a human donor.

The chain employs TRBV6-4 and TRBJ2-1, with no clear D. The CDR3 covers 15 residues. The V end was cut by 4 bases, the J end by 4 bases, with 14 bases between. Germline CDR1 is MRHNA and CDR2 is SNTAGT. Here the CDR3 reads CASSVSTFTYNEQFF. The CDR3 DNA sequence: TGTGCCAGCAGTGTTTCAACATTCACATACAATGAGCAGTTCTTC.

This clone occurred once. The rearrangement links TRBV9 to TRBJ2-7; D unresolved. Germline V CDR1 and CDR2: SGDLS, YYNGEE. The CDR3 runs 14 residues. V lost 6 bases to trimming and J lost 6 bases, with 19 bases between them. Written as DNA, the CDR3 is TGTGCCAGCATGCGAACCGAACCTCCCGGCGAGCAGTACTTC. Translated, it gives CASMRTEPPGEQYF.

V and J are TRBV27 and TRBJ2-1; 14 nucleotides align to TRBD2. Germline V gene sequence: CDR1 MNHEY, CDR2 SMNVEV (reference sequence). The length of the CDR3 is 19 residues. The V and J ends lost 7 bases and 7 bases, in that order; junction bases with no gene match: 18. CDR3: CASTSPAQGLAGAGNEQFF. The DNA of the CDR3 is TGTGCCAGCACCTCCCCCGCGCAGGGACTAGCGGGAGCAGGGAATGAGCAGTTCTTC.

The rearrangement links TRBV9 to TRBJ2-7, with 10 bases identical to TRBD1. V dropped 0 bases and J dropped 4; count of bases not matched to a gene: 10. Germline V gene sequence: CDR1 SGDLS, CDR2 YYNGEE. The CDR3 has 17 amino acids. In nucleotides, the CDR3 is TGTGCCAGCAGCGTAGCTTTCGGGACAGGGGATGCTTACGAGCAGTACTTC. Translation: CASSVAFGTGDAYEQYF.

This clone occurred a few times. CDR3 sequence: CASSLAGFRTGGTDYGYTF. DNA for the CDR3: TGTGCCAGCAGCTTAGCTGGTTTTAGGACAGGAGGGACCGACTATGGCTACACCTTC. The gene calls are TRBV11-3 and TRBJ1-2; the match to TRBD1 covers 7 bases. This CDR3 spans 19 amino acids. The germline CDR1 and CDR2 sequences are SGHNT and YENEEA. Trimming took 1 base from V and 3 from J; bases not matched to a gene: 17.

The CDR3 reads CASSVARPAVYGYTF. The CDR3 bases are TGTGCCAGCAGCGTAGCTAGGCCAGCAGTCTATGGCTACACCTTC. This chain connects TRBV9 to TRBJ1-2; no clear D gene. The CDR3 loop spans 15 amino acids. V dropped 0 bases and J dropped 4 bases, with 13 bases sitting between them. Germline values: CDR1 SGDLS, CDR2 YYNGEE.

The chain is built from TRBV27 and TRBJ2-1, with 7 bases that match TRBD2. The V gene's germline CDR1 is MNHEY and CDR2 SMNVEV (reference sequence). The CDR3 has 20 amino acids. Trimming removed 2 bases from V and 0 bases from J; junction bases left unmatched: 16. The CDR3 DNA reads as TGTGCCAGCAGTTTAACCTTAAGCTATGAGGGACTATCCTCCTACAATGAGCAGTTCTTC. This sequence encodes CASSLTLSYEGLSSYNEQFF.

The rearrangement joins TRBV27 to TRBJ1-1; D is ambiguous. Germline CDR1 reads MNHEY; CDR2 reads SMNVEV (reference sequence). The CDR3 loop spans 13 amino acids. Trimming stripped 2 bases from V and 10 bases from J, with 14 bases between. DNA of the CDR3: TGTGCCAGCAGTTTAATATTCGGGTGCGGAGCTTTCTTT. This gives the protein CASSLIFGCGAFF.

This clone was seen once. V and J are TRBV21-1 and TRBJ1-5; TRBD1 is the table's D call and was not checked against the DNA. TRBV21-1 is marked as a pseudogene. CDR3 length: 15 residues. The CDR3 protein is CASSKKQGANQPQHF. The CDR3 DNA is TGTGCCAGCAGCAAAAAACAGGGGGCGAATCAGCCCCAGCATTTT.

The chain has TRBV4-2 and TRBJ1-4; TRBD1 is a possible D gene (5 bases). V was pared by 0 bases and J by 8 bases, with 13 bases between. The CDR3 extends over 15 amino acids. The germline CDR1 and CDR2 sequences are LGHNA and YNFKEQ. The CDR3 sequence is CASSQEAGKGEKLFF. The CDR3, as DNA: TGTGCCAGCAGCCAAGAGGCAGGGAAGGGGGAAAAACTGTTTTTT.

As to this clone: The same CDR3 also results from other DNA sequences found in this sample. The V and J genes are TRBV5-4 and TRBJ1-1; D unresolved. The CDR3 runs to 11 residues. Germline CDR1 SGHNT, CDR2 YYREEE (reference sequence). Trimming took off 4 bases at V and 0 bases at J, with 1 base between the two ends. CDR3 DNA sequence: TGTGCCAGCAGCCTGAACACTGAAGCTTTCTTT. Protein product: CASSLNTEAFF. Filled out from reference TRBV5-4 and TRBJ1-1, the complete variable domain reads ETGVTQSPTHLIKTRGQQVTLRCSSQSGHNTVSWYQQALGQGPQFIFQYYREEENGRGNFPPRFSGLQFPNYSSELNVNALELDDSALYLCASSLNTEAFFGQGTRLTVV.

This clone was found once. The chain employs TRBV19 and TRBJ2-1, with 11 positions matching TRBD2. The CDR3 runs to 16 residues. In germline, CDR1 is LNHDA, CDR2 SQIVND (reference sequence). Trimming cost V 4 bases and J 3 bases; bases outside gene matches: 5. The CDR3 spells CASSKGTSGVYNEQFF. The CDR3 bases are TGTGCCAGTAGTAAAGGGACTAGCGGCGTCTACAATGAGCAGTTCTTC.

The chain links TRBV7-9 to TRBJ2-5, with D unresolved. Germline V gene sequence: CDR1 SEHNR, CDR2 FQNEAQ (reference sequence). Trimming left V 1 base short and J 0 bases short, with 0 bases between. The CDR3 totals 12 residues. The CDR3 is CASSLDQETQYF. Written as DNA, the CDR3 is TGTGCCAGCAGCTTAGACCAAGAGACCCAGTACTTC.

The rearrangement joins TRBV27 to TRBJ1-1; TRBD1 might be the D (5 bases). The CDR3 runs 17 residues. V shed 2 bases and J shed 5 bases, with 21 bases lying between them. Germline values: CDR1 MNHEY, CDR2 SMNVEV (reference sequence). CDR3 protein: CASSLVWRGNSRTEAFF. CDR3 nucleotide sequence: TGTGCCAGCAGTTTAGTGTGGAGGGGCAACTCGAGAACTGAAGCTTTCTTT.

V and J are TRBV25-1 and TRBJ1-4; TRBD1 matches at 7 bases. Germline CDR1 is MGHDK and CDR2 is SYGVNS. The ends lost 2 bases at V and 3 bases at J; junction bases unmatched: 12. The CDR3 loop spans 18 amino acids. CDR3 region: CASSETPDRFSPNEKLFF. The CDR3 DNA is TGTGCCAGCAGTGAAACCCCGGACAGGTTCTCACCTAATGAAAAACTGTTTTTT. The full variable domain, in which reference TRBV25-1 and TRBJ1-4 provide the parts outside the CDR3, is EADIYQTPRYLVIGTGKKITLECSQTMGHDKMYWYQQDPGMELHLIHYSYGVNSTEKGDLSSESTVSRIRTEHFPLTLESARPSHTSQYLCASSETPDRFSPNEKLFFGSGTQLSVL.

V is TRBV27 and J is TRBJ2-7; D remains ambiguous. V lost 5 bases and J 0 bases, leaving 23 bases between the germline ends. The CDR3 is 18 residues long. Germline V gene sequence: CDR1 MNHEY, CDR2 SMNVEV (reference sequence). The CDR3 loop is CASSPPHYNGRISYEQYF. CDR3 nucleotide sequence: TGTGCCAGCAGTCCCCCCCACTACAATGGACGGATCTCCTACGAGCAGTACTTC.

The chain links TRBV5-1 to TRBJ1-3; D unclear. Germline V gives CDR1 SGHRS, CDR2 YFSETQ. The CDR3 loop spans 16 amino acids. The V gene lost 3 bases and the J gene lost 0 bases, with 13 bases spanning the gap. DNA of the CDR3: TGCGCCAGCAGCTCGCCTCAAGGGATCTCTGGAAACACCATATATTTT. Translation: CASSSPQGISGNTIYF. Based on the CDR3 plus reference TRBV5-1 and TRBJ1-3, the full variable domain is KAGVTQTPRYLIKTRGQQVTLSCSPISGHRSVSWYQQTPGQGLQFLFEYFSETQRNKGNFPGRFSGRQFSNSRSEMNVSTLELGDSALYLCASSSPQGISGNTIYFGEGSWLTVV.

This clone was counted a single time. The J gene is TRBJ2-3, the V gene TRBV28; TRBD1 aligns across 7 bases. After removal of 7 bases from V and 5 bases from J, the junction contained 6 bases not matched to a gene. The CDR3 is made up of 13 amino acids. Per the germline V gene, CDR1 is MDHEN and CDR2 is SYDVKM. The DNA of the CDR3 is TGTGCCAGCACCCGGGACAGCGTAGATACGCAGTATTTT. It is translated as CASTRDSVDTQYF.

The genes are TRBV11-2 and TRBJ1-1; D is unclear. Germline V gene sequence: CDR1 SGHAT, CDR2 FQNNGV. The CDR3 extends over 13 amino acids. Trimming took off 5 bases at V and 8 bases at J, with 15 bases between the two ends. The CDR3: CASSPNEAGEAFF. The CDR3 coding sequence is TGTGCCAGCAGCCCCAATGAGGCGGGAGAAGCTTTCTTT.